The TCR beta chain under discussion was sequenced for a study of blood T cell repertoires in COVID-19. Study-level background: Collection of acute and convalescent COVID-19 samples took place in the United States, Italy and Spain. PBMCs, B-cell-depleted T cells, or T cells were the source of the cDNA or gDNA that made up the material.

Trimming removed 6 bases from V and 0 bases from J; junction bases left unmatched: 20. Germline loops: CDR1 MNHNY, CDR2 SVGAGI (reference sequence). This CDR3 contains 20 residues. Original processing methods: Reference gene primers were amplified, and this amplification served to estimate nucleated cell counts. TCRdb's table, derived via immunoSEQ multiplex PCR, lists solely in-frame clones and lacks some. V and J calls and clone size are those listed in that table; D and trimming were worked out from the DNA. The table records about 140,000 clones, approximately 80% of them present only once. This sequence joins TRBV6-6 and TRBJ1-3; TRBD1 matches 7 bases. Sequenced input: peripheral blood. The sequence came from a woman aged 50 to 60 with acute or convalescent COVID-19. The CDR3 region is CASSRSPGQPPYPSGNTIYF. The CDR3 DNA is TGTGCCAGCAGCCGAAGTCCGGGACAGCCACCTTACCCCTCTGGAAACACCATATATTTT.